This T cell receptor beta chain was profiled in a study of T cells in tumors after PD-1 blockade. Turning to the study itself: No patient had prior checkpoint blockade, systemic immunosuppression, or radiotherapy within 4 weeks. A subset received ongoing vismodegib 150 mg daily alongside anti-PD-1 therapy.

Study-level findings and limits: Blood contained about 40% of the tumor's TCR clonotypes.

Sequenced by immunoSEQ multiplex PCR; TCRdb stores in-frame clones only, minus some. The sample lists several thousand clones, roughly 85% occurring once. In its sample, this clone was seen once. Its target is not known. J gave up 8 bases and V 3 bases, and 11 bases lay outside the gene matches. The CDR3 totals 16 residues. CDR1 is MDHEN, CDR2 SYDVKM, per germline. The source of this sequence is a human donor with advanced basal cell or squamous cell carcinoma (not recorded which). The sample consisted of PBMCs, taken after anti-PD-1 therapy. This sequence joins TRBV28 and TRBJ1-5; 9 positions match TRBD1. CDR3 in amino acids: CASSLFNRGLFEPQHF. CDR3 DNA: TGTGCCAGCAGTTTGTTCAACAGGGGGCTGTTTGAGCCCCAGCATTTT.